This T cell receptor beta chain derives from a study of T cell changes during pregnancy in multiple sclerosis. Sequencing used immunoSEQ multiplex PCR; TCRdb keeps in-frame clones, though not all of them. Here the sample spans under 40,000 clones, 90% being singletons. V was cut by 3 bases and J by 7 bases, with 10 bases left in between. The CDR3 has 12 amino acids. Germline V gene lookup returns CDR1 GTSNPN and CDR2 SVGIG (reference sequence). The chain couples TRBV30 to TRBJ2-4, with D unresolved. The receptor was derived from a female donor in good health, enrolled as a control in a pregnancy study. The specimen comprised peripheral blood, sampled in the third trimester of pregnancy. The CDR3 sequence: CAWRKSTNIQYF. Here the CDR3 DNA reads TGTGCCTGGAGGAAATCTACCAACATTCAGTACTTC.